This TCR beta chain appears in the sequencing data of a study of blood T cell repertoires in COVID-19. Sequencing used immunoSEQ multiplex PCR; TCRdb keeps in-frame clones, though not all of them. The data show over 75,000 clones, about 90% seen once. V lost 2 bases, J lost 3 bases, and 16 bases lay in between. Germline-derived CDR1 and CDR2 are SGHVT and SQSDAQ. The CDR3 is 17 residues long. This clonotype originated in a man between 45 and 60 years old with COVID-19, enrolled during active disease. The sequenced sample was peripheral blood. V gene TRBV7-4 combines with J gene TRBJ2-2, with D perhaps TRBD1 (5 bases). The CDR3 nucleotides are TGTGCCAGCAGCTTATGGCAGGGCACCCCGTACACCGGGGAGCTGTTTTTT. Protein: CASSLWQGTPYTGELFF.